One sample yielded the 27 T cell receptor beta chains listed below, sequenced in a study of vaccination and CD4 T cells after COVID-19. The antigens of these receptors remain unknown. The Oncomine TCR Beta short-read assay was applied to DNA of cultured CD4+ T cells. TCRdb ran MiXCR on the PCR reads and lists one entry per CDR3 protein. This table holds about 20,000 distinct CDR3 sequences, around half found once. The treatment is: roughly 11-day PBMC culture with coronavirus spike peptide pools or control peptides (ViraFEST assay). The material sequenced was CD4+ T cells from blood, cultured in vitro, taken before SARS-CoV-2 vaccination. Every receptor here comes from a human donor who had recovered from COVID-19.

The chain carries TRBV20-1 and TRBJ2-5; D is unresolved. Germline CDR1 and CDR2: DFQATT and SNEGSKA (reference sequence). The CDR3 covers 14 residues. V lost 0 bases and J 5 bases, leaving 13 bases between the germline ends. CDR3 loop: CSARDRSQTETQYF. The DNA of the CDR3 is TGCAGTGCTAGAGATCGGTCCCAGACGGAGACCCAGTACTTC.

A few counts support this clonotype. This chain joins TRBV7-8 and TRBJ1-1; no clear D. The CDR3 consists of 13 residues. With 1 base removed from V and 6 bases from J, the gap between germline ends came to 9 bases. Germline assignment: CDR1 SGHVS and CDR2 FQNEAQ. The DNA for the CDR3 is TGTGCCAGCAGCTTAGTAGTCTCCCCTGAAGCTTTCTTT. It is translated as CASSLVVSPEAFF.

Here the CDR3 reads CASSLDSGMIYEQYF. CDR3 nucleotide sequence: TGTGCCAGCAGCTTAGATAGCGGAATGATCTACGAGCAGTACTTC. The chain couples TRBV7-2 to TRBJ2-7, with D maybe TRBD2 (6 bases). V lost 1 base and J 3 bases, leaving 13 bases between the germline ends. The CDR3 is 15 residues long. CDR1 is SGHTA and CDR2 is FQGNSA in the germline V gene.

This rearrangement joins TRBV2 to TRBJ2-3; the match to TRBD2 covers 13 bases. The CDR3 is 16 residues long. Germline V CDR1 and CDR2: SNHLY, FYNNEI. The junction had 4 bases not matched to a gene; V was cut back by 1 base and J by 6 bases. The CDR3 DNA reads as TGTGCCAGCAGTGAAGTACTAGCGGGAGGGGATGATACGCAGTATTTT. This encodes CASSEVLAGGDDTQYF.

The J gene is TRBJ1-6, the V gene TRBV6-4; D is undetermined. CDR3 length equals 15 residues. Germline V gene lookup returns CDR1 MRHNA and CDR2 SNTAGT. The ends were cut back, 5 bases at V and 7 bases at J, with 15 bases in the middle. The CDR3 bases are TGTGCCAGCAGTATGGAGAGAGGGTACAATTCACCCCTCCACTTT. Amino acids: CASSMERGYNSPLHF.

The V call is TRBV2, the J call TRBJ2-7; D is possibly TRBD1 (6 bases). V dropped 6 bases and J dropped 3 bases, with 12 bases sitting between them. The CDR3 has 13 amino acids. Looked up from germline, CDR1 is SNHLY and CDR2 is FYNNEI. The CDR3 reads CASSARDNYEQYF. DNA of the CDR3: TGTGCCAGCAGCGCCCGGGACAACTACGAGCAGTACTTC.

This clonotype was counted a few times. CDR3 sequence: CASNNPRGVGLETQYF. CDR3 nucleotide sequence: TGTGCCAGCAATAACCCGAGGGGGGTAGGGTTGGAGACCCAGTACTTC. V usage is TRBV6-2 or TRBV6-3 and J usage is TRBJ2-5, with D tentatively TRBD1 or TRBD2 (6 bases each). In germline, CDR1 is MNHEY, CDR2 SVGEGT. Trimming stripped 7 bases from V and 5 bases from J, with 23 bases between. The CDR3 sequence is 16 residues long.

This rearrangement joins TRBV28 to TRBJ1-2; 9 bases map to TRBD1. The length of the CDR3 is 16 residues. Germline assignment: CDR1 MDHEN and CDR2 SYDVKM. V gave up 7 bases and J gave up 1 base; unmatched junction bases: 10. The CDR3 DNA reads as TGTGCCAGCAAAACCCCGGGACAGGGCATTAACTATGGCTACACCTTC. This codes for CASKTPGQGINYGYTF.

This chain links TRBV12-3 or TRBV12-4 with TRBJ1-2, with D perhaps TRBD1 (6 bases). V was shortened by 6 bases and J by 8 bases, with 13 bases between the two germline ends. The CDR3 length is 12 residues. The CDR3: CASRPGHEGYTF. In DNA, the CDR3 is TGTGCCAGCAGGCCGGGACACGAAGGCTACACCTTC.

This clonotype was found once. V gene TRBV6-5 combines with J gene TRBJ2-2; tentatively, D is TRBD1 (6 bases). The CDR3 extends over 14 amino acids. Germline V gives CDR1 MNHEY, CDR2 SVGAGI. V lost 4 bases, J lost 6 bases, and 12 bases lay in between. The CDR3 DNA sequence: TGTGCCAGCAGTTTAATGGGGGCAGCCGGGGAGCTGTTTTTT. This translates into CASSLMGAAGELFF.

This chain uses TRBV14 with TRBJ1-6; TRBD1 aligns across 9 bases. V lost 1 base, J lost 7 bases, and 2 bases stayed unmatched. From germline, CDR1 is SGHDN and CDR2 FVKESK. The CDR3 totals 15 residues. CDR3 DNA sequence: TGTGCCAGCAGCCAAGCCGGGACAGGGAATTCACCCCTCCACTTT. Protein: CASSQAGTGNSPLHF.

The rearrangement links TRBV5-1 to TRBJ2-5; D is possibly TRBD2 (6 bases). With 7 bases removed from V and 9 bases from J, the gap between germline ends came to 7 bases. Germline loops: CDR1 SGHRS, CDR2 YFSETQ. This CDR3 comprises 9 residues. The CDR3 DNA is TGCGCCAGCTGGGAGGCCCAGTACTTC. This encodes CASWEAQYF.

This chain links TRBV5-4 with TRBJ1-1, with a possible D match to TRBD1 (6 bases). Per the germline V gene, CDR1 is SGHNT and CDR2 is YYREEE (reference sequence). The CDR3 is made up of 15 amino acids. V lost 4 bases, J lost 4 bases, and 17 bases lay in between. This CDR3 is CASSPGGAFGTEAFF. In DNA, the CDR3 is TGTGCCAGCAGCCCGGGGGGGGCTTTCGGCACTGAAGCTTTCTTT.

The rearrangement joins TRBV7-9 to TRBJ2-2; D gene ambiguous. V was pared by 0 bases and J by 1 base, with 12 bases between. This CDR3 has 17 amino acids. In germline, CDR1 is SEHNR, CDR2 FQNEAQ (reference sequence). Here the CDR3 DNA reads TGTGCCAGCAGCTTAGCGCGGTCGGGCCTGAACACCGGGGAGCTGTTTTTT. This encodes CASSLARSGLNTGELFF.

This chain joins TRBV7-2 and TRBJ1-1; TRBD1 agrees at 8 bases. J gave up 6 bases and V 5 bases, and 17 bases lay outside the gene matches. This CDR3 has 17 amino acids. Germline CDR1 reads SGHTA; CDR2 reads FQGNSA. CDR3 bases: TGTGCCAGCAGCCGCAGGGGGCTAAAGGGGAGGAGGGCTGAAGCTTTCTTT. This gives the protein CASSRRGLKGRRAEAFF.

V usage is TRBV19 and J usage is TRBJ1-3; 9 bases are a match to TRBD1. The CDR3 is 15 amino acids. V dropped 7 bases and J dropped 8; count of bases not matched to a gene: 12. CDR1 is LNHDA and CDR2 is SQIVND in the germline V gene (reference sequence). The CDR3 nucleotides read TGTGCCAGTACACCAAACCGGGACAGGGTACACACCATATATTTT. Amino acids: CASTPNRDRVHTIYF.

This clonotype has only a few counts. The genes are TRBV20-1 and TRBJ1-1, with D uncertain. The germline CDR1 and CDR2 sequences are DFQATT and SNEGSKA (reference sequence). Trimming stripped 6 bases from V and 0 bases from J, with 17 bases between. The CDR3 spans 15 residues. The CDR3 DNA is TGCAGTGCCGACGTTCTTGGTCTGTTGAACACTGAAGCTTTCTTT. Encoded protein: CSADVLGLLNTEAFF.

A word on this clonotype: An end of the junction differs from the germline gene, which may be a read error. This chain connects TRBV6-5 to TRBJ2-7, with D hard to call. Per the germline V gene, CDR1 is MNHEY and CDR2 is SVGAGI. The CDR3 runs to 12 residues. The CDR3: CASSSRSFEQYF. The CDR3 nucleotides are TGTGCCAGCAGTTCAAGGTCCTTCGAGCAGTACTTC.

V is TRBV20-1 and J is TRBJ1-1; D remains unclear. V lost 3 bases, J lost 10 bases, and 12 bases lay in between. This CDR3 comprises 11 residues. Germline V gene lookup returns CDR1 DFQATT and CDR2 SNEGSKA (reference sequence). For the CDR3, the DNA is TGCAGTGCTAGTGATAGTATGAGAGCTTTCTTT. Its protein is CSASDSMRAFF.

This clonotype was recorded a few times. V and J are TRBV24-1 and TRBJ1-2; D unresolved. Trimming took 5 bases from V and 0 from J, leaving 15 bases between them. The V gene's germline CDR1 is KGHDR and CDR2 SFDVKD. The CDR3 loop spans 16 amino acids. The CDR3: CATSGTDAGTNYGYTF. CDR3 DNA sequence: TGTGCCACCAGTGGCACGGATGCCGGTACTAACTATGGCTACACCTTC.

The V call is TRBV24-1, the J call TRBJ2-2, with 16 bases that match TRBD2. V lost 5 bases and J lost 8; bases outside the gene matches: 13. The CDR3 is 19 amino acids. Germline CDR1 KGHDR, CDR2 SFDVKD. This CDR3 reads CATSVGPGLAGGITGELFF. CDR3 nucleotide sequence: TGTGCCACCAGTGTAGGTCCGGGACTAGCGGGAGGGATCACGGGGGAGCTGTTTTTT.

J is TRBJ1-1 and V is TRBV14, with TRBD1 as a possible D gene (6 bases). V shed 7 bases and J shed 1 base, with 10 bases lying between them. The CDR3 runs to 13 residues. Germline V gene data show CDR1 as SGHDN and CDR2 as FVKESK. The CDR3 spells CASTIGGNTEAFF. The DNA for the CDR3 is TGTGCCAGCACTATAGGGGGGAACACTGAAGCTTTCTTT.

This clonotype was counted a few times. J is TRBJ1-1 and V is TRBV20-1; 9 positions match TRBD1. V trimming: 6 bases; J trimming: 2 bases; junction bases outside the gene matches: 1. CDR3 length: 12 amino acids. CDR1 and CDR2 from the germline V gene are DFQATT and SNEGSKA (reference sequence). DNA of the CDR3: TGCAGTGCCACAGGGGGCAACACTGAAGCTTTCTTT. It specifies CSATGGNTEAFF.

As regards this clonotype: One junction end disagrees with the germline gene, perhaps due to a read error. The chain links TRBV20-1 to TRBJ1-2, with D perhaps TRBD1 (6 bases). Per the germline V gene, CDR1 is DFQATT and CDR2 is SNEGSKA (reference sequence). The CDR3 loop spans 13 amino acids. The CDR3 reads CSARDLQGAGHTF. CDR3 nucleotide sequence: TGCAGTGCTAGAGATTTACAGGGCGCTGGCCACACCTTC.

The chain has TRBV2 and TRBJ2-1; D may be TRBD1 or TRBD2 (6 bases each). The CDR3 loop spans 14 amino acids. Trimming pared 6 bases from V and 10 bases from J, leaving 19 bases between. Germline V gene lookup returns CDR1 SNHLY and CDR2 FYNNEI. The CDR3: CASRRSWGATEQFF. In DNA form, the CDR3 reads TGTGCCAGCAGGAGGAGTTGGGGGGCGACGGAGCAGTTCTTC.

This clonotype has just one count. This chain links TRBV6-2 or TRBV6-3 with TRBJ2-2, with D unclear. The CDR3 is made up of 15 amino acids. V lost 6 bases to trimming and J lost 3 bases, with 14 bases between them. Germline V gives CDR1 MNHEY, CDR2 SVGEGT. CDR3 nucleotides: TGTGCCAGCAGAACCTCCTCCAAATACACCGGGGAGCTGTTTTTT. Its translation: CASRTSSKYTGELFF.

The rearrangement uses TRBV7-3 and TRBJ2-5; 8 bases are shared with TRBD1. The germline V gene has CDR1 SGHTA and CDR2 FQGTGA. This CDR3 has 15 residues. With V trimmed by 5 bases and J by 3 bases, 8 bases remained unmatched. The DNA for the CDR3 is TGTGCCAGCAGCCCAAATGGACAGGGAAAAGAGACCCAGTACTTC. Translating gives CASSPNGQGKETQYF.